Here is one TCR beta chain with its context. Its antigen specificity is not known. Base qualities are not provided; no much larger clone lies one nucleotide away. The CDR3 regions of human TCRbeta chains were analyzed by immunosequencing. The authors' analysis ran thus. Repertoire TCRs were matched against a reference library of SARS-CoV-2-specific TCRs generated with the MIRA antigen-specificity platform. Breadth was defined as the fraction of unique TCRs that were SARS-CoV-2-associated, and depth was defined as the fraction of total T cells that were SARS-CoV-2-associated. Using the MIRA data, each spike-specific TCR was mapped to the spike region that the TCR reacts to and placed in a CD4 or CD8 class. Log10-transformed breadth and depth values were compared by one-way ANOVA with Sidak's multiple comparisons tests. TCRdb stores this immuneACCESS table with in-frame sequences only. Part of the clones is absent; in the studies checked, under half of the shortfall reflects unresolved V genes, and no reason is known for the rest. The V and J calls and clone size were taken over from that table, and D and trimming were inferred from the DNA. This sample has over 90,000 clones in its table, and around 86% of those were observed once. The top ten clones comprise 5% of the sample.

This record comes from a study of T cell responses to AZD1222 COVID-19 vaccine (dated by TCRdb to about 2021). With regard to the full study: Because spike-specific TCR depth and breadth did not differ between the two schedules, AZD1222 recipients who got a second dose at roughly 4 weeks were pooled with those who got a second dose at roughly 12 weeks. Trial participants were enrolled by age into subgroups of 18-55, 56-69 and 70-plus years, and around 150, 28 and 57 TCR-sequenced participants, respectively, were included in these subgroups. TCR sequencing was performed for about 250 trial participants, of whom about 200 were given two doses of AZD1222 and some 25 were given two doses of MenACWY control vaccine.

Broad study findings and their caveats: Conclusions about previously exposed vaccinees were limited because only a handful of AZD1222 recipients were SARS-CoV-2 seropositive at baseline. Reportedly, almost half of the unique spike-specific TCRs recognized epitopes lying outside the regions that are mutated in the B.1.351 and B.1.1.7 variants. Because no samples from the day 14 peak response were available, repertoires could be characterized only after the peak T cell response. The whole spike protein was spanned by vaccine-associated CD4 TCRs, and dominant responses were seen in regions 160-218 and 743-854. Most participants were white British and females outnumbered males, and the authors suggested that clonal diversity may have been underestimated. The 56-69-year group was small, and its depth increase did not reach significance, likely because of low power. A significant rise in spike-specific TCR breadth and depth was observed after two AZD1222 doses relative to day 0 and relative to MenACWY recipients.

Deletion took 3 bases off V and 0 bases off J, with a span of 6 bases between the germline ends. The CDR3 goes from the cysteine to the phenylalanine over 14 residues. Only the CDR3 DNA is retained, 42 bases long and in frame from the first base. From the germline V gene, CDR1 is SGHTA and CDR2 is FQGTGA. This sample's time point label indicates: baseline before first vaccination. Vaccinee samples came from UK trials COV001 and COV002, including a single-blind randomized controlled phase 2/3 trial of AZD1222 (ChAdOx1 nCoV-19) in healthy adults. Trial participant PBMC samples were collected at day 0 and day 28 after the second dose for TCRbeta chain sequencing.

Sequenced here: peripheral blood, sampled on day 0 of AZD1222 vaccination. The rearranged chain carries TRBV7-3 and TRBJ2-1, with no confident D gene call. The sequence was collected from an adult in good health. The sequenced DNA is TGTGCCAGCAGCTTGGTACCCTCCTACAATGAGCAGTTCTTC. Its protein reads: CASSLVPSYNEQFF.